The 16 T cell receptor beta chains in this list originate from one sample, sequenced in a study of identifying expanded T cells in peripheral blood. The protocol was immunoSEQ multiplex PCR, while the TCRdb copy is restricted to in-frame clones and leaves out a portion. The sample holds around 90,000 clones; approximately 88% are singletons and the top ten take 3% to 4%. Sequences were obtained from blood. The receptors were gathered from a person aged 18 to 75 in good health.

As DNA, the CDR3 is TGTGCCAGCAGCTTAGTAGGAGGGGAAGAGACCCAGTACTTC. As protein: CASSLVGGEETQYF. This rearrangement joins TRBV11-1 to TRBJ2-5; tentative D call: TRBD2 (6 bases). The CDR3 extends over 14 amino acids. Trimming left V 1 base short and J 3 bases short, with 9 bases between. CDR1 SGHAT and CDR2 FQDESV come from the germline V gene (reference sequence).

V gene TRBV19 combines with J gene TRBJ1-1, with D perhaps TRBD1 (6 bases). V gave up 5 bases and J gave up 2 bases, with 15 bases separating them. CDR1 is LNHDA and CDR2 is SQIVND in the germline V gene (reference sequence). CDR3 length equals 15 residues. This CDR3 reads CASSASPDRNTEAFF. CDR3 sequence (DNA): TGTGCCAGTAGTGCAAGTCCGGACAGAAACACTGAAGCTTTCTTT.

The chain links TRBV4-3 to TRBJ2-1; TRBD1 agrees at 10 bases. The V gene's germline CDR1 is LGHNA and CDR2 YSLEER. The CDR3 contains 17 residues. The V segment lost 0 bases and the J segment 2 bases; nucleotides outside the gene matches: 4. The CDR3 sequence: CASSQDADRGPYNEQFF. In nucleotides, the CDR3 is TGCGCCAGCAGCCAAGATGCCGACAGGGGGCCCTACAATGAGCAGTTCTTC.

The chain has TRBV4-2 and TRBJ1-1; 12 nucleotides align to TRBD1. Germline V CDR1 and CDR2: LGHNA, YNFKEQ. Germline trimming cut 4 bases from V and 3 bases from J; bases unmatched to any gene: 9. There are 17 residues in the CDR3. The CDR3 sequence: CASSLGTGGEGDTEAFF. DNA of the CDR3: TGTGCCAGCAGCCTTGGGACAGGGGGCGAGGGGGACACTGAAGCTTTCTTT.

The chain uses TRBV7-2 and TRBJ1-1; a weak D match, TRBD1 (5 bases). This CDR3 has 15 amino acids. Germline-derived CDR1 and CDR2 are SGHTA and FQGNSA. Trimming removed 4 bases at V and 2 bases at J, with 14 bases between. The CDR3 sequence: CASSSHARVNTEAFF. CDR3 in DNA: TGTGCCAGCAGCTCGCACGCCAGGGTTAACACTGAAGCTTTCTTT.

The chain is built from TRBV7-2 and TRBJ2-5; weak D call: TRBD1 (5 bases). The DNA end favors TRBJ2-7, so the J call may be wrong. The length of the CDR3 is 14 residues. The germline CDR1 and CDR2 sequences are SGHTA and FQGNSA. The CDR3 DNA is TGTGCCAGCAGCCGGACATACTCGTCCTACGAGCAGTACTTC. Translating gives CASSRTYSSYEQYF.

This chain links TRBV4-3 with TRBJ1-4; 7 nucleotides match TRBD1. Germline assignment: CDR1 LGHNA and CDR2 YSLEER. Trimming at V came to 1 base and at J to 8 bases, leaving 7 bases not matched to a gene. CDR3 length equals 15 residues. CDR3 DNA: TGCGCCAGCAGCCAAGTGACAGGGCTAGGGGAAAAACTGTTTTTT. Protein product: CASSQVTGLGEKLFF.

This chain links TRBV5-1 with TRBJ1-4, with D hard to call. Germline CDR1 SGHRS, CDR2 YFSETQ. Trimming shortened V by 2 bases and J by 4 bases, and 9 bases separated the two germline ends. The CDR3 totals 14 residues. The CDR3 sequence is CASSLSVFNEKLFF. CDR3 DNA: TGCGCCAGCAGCTTATCCGTATTTAATGAAAAACTGTTTTTT.

J is TRBJ2-1 and V is TRBV11-3; TRBD2 matches at 7 bases. Germline CDR1 is SGHNT and CDR2 is YENEEA. The length of the CDR3 is 11 residues. After removal of 5 bases from V and 10 bases from J, the junction contained 2 bases not matched to a gene. The chain's CDR3 is CASSLSGEQFF. The CDR3 region has the DNA TGTGCCAGCAGCCTTAGCGGGGAGCAGTTCTTC.

This clone was detected once. J is TRBJ2-7 and V is TRBV27; D may be TRBD1 (5 bases). The germline gives CDR1 MNHEY, CDR2 SMNVEV (reference sequence). The CDR3 is 16 residues long. The V gene lost 6 bases and the J gene lost 5 bases, with 23 bases spanning the gap. As DNA, the CDR3 is TGTGCCAGCAGACGCCCAGGGCTTCGTGGAGTGGACGAGCAGTACTTC. Translated: CASRRPGLRGVDEQYF.

Only a few counts were recorded for this clone. The rearrangement links TRBV6-4 to TRBJ2-1; 10 bases match TRBD2. The germline CDR1 and CDR2 sequences are MRHNA and SNTAGT. V shed 4 bases and J 0 bases; nucleotides not matched to a gene: 0. The CDR3 sequence is 15 residues long. The CDR3 DNA sequence: TGTGCCAGCAGTGCTAGCGGGGGCTCCTACAATGAGCAGTTCTTC. Protein: CASSASGGSYNEQFF.

This rearrangement joins TRBV2 to TRBJ1-3, with 8 bases identical to TRBD1. The V gene end was trimmed by 3 bases and the J gene end by 0 bases; junction bases not matched to a gene: 1. Germline loops: CDR1 SNHLY, CDR2 FYNNEI. The CDR3 is 15 amino acids. The CDR3 sequence: CASSDQGASGNTIYF. In DNA, the CDR3 is TGTGCCAGCAGTGATCAGGGGGCCTCTGGAAACACCATATATTTT.

This clone is a singleton in its sample. The J gene is TRBJ2-5, the V gene TRBV7-3, with D hard to call. The CDR3 covers 13 residues. Trimming took off 3 bases at V and 1 base at J, with 6 bases between the two ends. Germline CDR1 is SGHTA and CDR2 is FQGTGA. The CDR3 reads CASSFRTQETQYF. The CDR3 DNA follows: TGTGCCAGCAGCTTTAGAACCCAAGAGACCCAGTACTTC.

J is TRBJ2-4 and V is TRBV7-9, with D possibly TRBD1 on 5 matching bases. This CDR3 comprises 16 residues. Germline CDR1 reads SEHNR; CDR2 reads FQNEAQ (reference sequence). Trimming stripped 5 bases from V and 0 bases from J, with 14 bases between. The chain's CDR3 is CASSQGDGLAKNIQYF. In DNA form, the CDR3 reads TGTGCCAGCAGCCAGGGTGACGGATTAGCCAAAAACATTCAGTACTTC.

V usage is TRBV11-2 and J usage is TRBJ2-3; no clear D gene. The CDR3 is made up of 17 amino acids. Germline V gene data show CDR1 as SGHAT and CDR2 as FQNNGV. V was pared by 6 bases and J by 2 bases, with 21 bases between. CDR3 residues: CASRKGGAPTITDTQYF. CDR3 sequence (DNA): TGTGCCAGCAGGAAAGGTGGAGCTCCTACTATCACAGATACGCAGTATTTT.

The V gene is TRBV5-1, the J gene TRBJ2-2; D may be TRBD2 (5 bases). Trimming took 0 bases from V and 6 from J, leaving 9 bases between them. Germline CDR1 SGHRS, CDR2 YFSETQ. This CDR3 has 14 amino acids. CDR3 loop: CASSLERVPGELFF. CDR3 DNA sequence: TGCGCCAGCAGCTTGGAGAGGGTCCCCGGGGAGCTGTTTTTT.